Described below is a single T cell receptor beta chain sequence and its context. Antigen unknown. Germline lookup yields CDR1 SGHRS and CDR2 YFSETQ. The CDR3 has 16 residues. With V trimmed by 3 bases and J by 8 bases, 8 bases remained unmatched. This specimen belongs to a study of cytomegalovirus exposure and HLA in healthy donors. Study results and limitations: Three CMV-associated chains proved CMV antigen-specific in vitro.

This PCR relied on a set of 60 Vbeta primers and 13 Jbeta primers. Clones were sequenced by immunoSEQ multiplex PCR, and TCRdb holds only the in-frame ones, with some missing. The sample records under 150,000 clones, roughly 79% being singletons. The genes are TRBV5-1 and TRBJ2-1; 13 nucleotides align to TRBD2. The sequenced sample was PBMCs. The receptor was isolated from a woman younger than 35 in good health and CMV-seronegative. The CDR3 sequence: CASSYRTSGRLDEQFF. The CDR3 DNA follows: TGCGCCAGCAGCTACAGGACTAGCGGGAGATTGGATGAGCAGTTCTTC.